A selection of T cell receptor beta chains follows, all from one sample in a study of T cells expressing NK-cell markers. Reprocessing the 5' RACE reads, TCRdb reports a single entry for every CDR3 protein and omits DNA. This repertoire comprises hundreds of thousands of distinct CDR3 sequences; its ten largest clones make up 3.5% to 5%. Sequenced material: blood T cells: a sorted CD56 or NKG2C T cell subset, CD4+ or CD8+ T cells, or bulk PBMC T cells (not recorded which). These receptors all stem from a woman between 18 and 75 years old in good health. Both conserved end residues are part of each CDR3.

V	J	CDR3
TRBV28	TRBJ2-1	CASSFGGSSYNEQFF
TRBV7-2	TRBJ2-7	CASSLQRPHEQYF
TRBV19	TRBJ2-1	CASSTFLYNEQFF
TRBV20-1	TRBJ2-3	CSAAIQGADTQYF
TRBV4-3	TRBJ2-3	CASSLGTGRTTDTQYF
TRBV7-9	TRBJ2-3	CASSQGGSGNTDTQYF
TRBV7-2	TRBJ2-3	CASSSFTDTQYF
TRBV4-3	TRBJ2-2	CASSQGTSGGAGELFF
TRBV20-1	TRBJ2-5	CSARPDRGRSRETQYF
TRBV20-1	TRBJ1-4	CSARDGEDRPNEKLFF
TRBV6-1	TRBJ1-2	CASSRGANYGYTF
TRBV20-1	TRBJ2-1	CSATGESNEQFF
TRBV7-3	TRBJ2-5	CASSQQPNQETQYF
TRBV6-5	TRBJ1-2	CASSYGADNYGYTF
TRBV15	TRBJ1-1	CATSPHTMINTEAFF
TRBV12-3/TRBV12-4	TRBJ1-2	CASSPRTDGYTF
TRBV19	TRBJ2-3	CASTPAGGPVDTQYF
TRBV9	TRBJ2-1	CASSVESRGANEQFF
TRBV4-3	TRBJ2-5	CASSQDLGRGTQYF
TRBV18	TRBJ1-1	CASSITGAEAFF
TRBV4-3	TRBJ1-1	CASSQLGGTEAFF
TRBV14	TRBJ2-1	CASRLLAGGINEQFF
TRBV3-1	TRBJ1-6	CASSPLRTANSPLHF
TRBV12-3/TRBV12-4	TRBJ1-1	CASSFLGRGYTEAFF
TRBV19	TRBJ1-1	CASSILGWATEAFF
TRBV29-1	TRBJ1-1	CSVDRPTMNTEAFF
TRBV12-3/TRBV12-4	TRBJ2-7	CASSPRQRSSYEQYF
TRBV3-1	TRBJ2-1	CASSQGLAGSNNEQFF
TRBV12-3/TRBV12-4	TRBJ2-1	CASSLREGSYNEQFF
TRBV7-9	TRBJ1-4	CASSFPQGHEKLFF
TRBV9	TRBJ1-1	CASRRGGSDTEAFF
TRBV20-1	TRBJ2-1	CRTAIGGRPSSYNEQFF
TRBV30	TRBJ1-1	CAWKRTVNTEAFF
TRBV20-1	TRBJ2-5	CSATTGRETQYF
TRBV6-2/TRBV6-3	TRBJ2-7	CASSSQLAGYYEQYF
TRBV7-2	TRBJ2-7	CASSLTTGLRRYEQYF
TRBV10-3	TRBJ2-3	CATGQPTDTQYF
TRBV20-1	TRBJ2-5	CSALPQEYQETQYF
TRBV24-1	TRBJ2-1	CATSDAGSGNEQFF